These 21 T cell receptor beta chains originate from one sample sequenced in a study of cytomegalovirus exposure and HLA in healthy donors. The PCR used 60 Vbeta and 13 Jbeta primers. Assay used: immunoSEQ multiplex PCR; TCRdb lists only in-frame clones, some missing. The table lists about 130,000 clones. The material sequenced was PBMCs. The origin of the receptors is a woman aged 40 to 49 in good health and CMV-seropositive.

The chain couples TRBV19 to TRBJ1-1; D unresolved. The CDR3 spans 17 residues. The ends were cut back, 6 bases at V and 4 bases at J, with 24 bases in the middle. Germline V CDR1 and CDR2: LNHDA, SQIVND (reference sequence). As DNA, the CDR3 is TGTGCCAGTAGCGACATACTGCCTGCAGGCGTGGGCACTGAAGCTTTCTTT. This codes for CASSDILPAGVGTEAFF.

The rearrangement links TRBV25-1 to TRBJ2-5; D ambiguous. This CDR3 has 11 residues. Germline CDR1 is MGHDK and CDR2 is SYGVNS. The V end lost 6 bases, the J end lost 3 bases, and 5 bases lay between the germline ends. CDR3 protein: CASSQKETQYF. The CDR3 region has the DNA TGTGCCAGCAGCCAAAAAGAGACCCAGTACTTC.

The chain uses TRBV7-8 and TRBJ2-1; 7 bases fit TRBD1. Germline trimming cut 3 bases from V and 5 bases from J; bases unmatched to any gene: 4. Germline V lookup: CDR1 SGHVS, CDR2 FQNEAQ. This CDR3 has 14 amino acids. CDR3 residues: CASSLGDRDNEQFF. The CDR3 DNA is TGTGCCAGCAGCTTGGGAGACAGGGACAATGAGCAGTTCTTC. Looking up the rest from reference TRBV7-8 and TRBJ2-1 gives the full variable domain: GAGVSQSPRYKVAKRGQDVALRCDPISGHVSLFWYQQALGQGPEFLTYFQNEAQLDKSGLPSDRFFAERPEGSVSTLKIQRTQQEDSAVYLCASSLGDRDNEQFFGPGTRLTVL.

The chain uses TRBV6-1 and TRBJ2-7; the match to TRBD2 covers 7 bases. V trimming: 7 bases; J trimming: 2 bases; junction bases outside the gene matches: 8. Germline CDR1 MNHNS, CDR2 SASEGT. This CDR3 has 14 amino acids. Here the CDR3 DNA reads TGTGCCAGCACCGATGGCGGGAGTCCCTACGAGCAGTACTTC. Its translation: CASTDGGSPYEQYF.

The chain links TRBV18 to TRBJ1-1; 7 bases are a match to TRBD1. The V segment lost 4 bases and the J segment 3 bases; nucleotides outside the gene matches: 2. Germline CDR1 and CDR2: KGHSH and LQKENI. CDR3 length: 13 amino acids. CDR3 amino acids: CASSLGQDTEAFF. As DNA, the CDR3 is TGTGCCAGCTCACTCGGACAGGACACTGAAGCTTTCTTT.

The chain uses TRBV7-3 and TRBJ2-2, with D perhaps matching TRBD1 (6 bases). Germline lookup yields CDR1 SGHTA and CDR2 FQGTGA. The V end lost 5 bases, the J end lost 7 bases, and 20 bases lay between the germline ends. The CDR3 has 16 residues. CDR3 residues: CASSPGRKLGGGELFF. The CDR3 DNA is TGTGCCAGCAGCCCCGGGCGAAAACTAGGGGGCGGGGAGCTGTTTTTT.

The rearrangement joins TRBV14 to TRBJ2-3, with a weak D call TRBD2 (5 bases). Trimming left V 0 bases short and J 3 bases short, with 16 bases between. The CDR3 sequence is 17 residues long. Germline V gives CDR1 SGHDN, CDR2 FVKESK. This chain's CDR3 is CASSQDWLLSGTDTQYF. The DNA of the CDR3 is TGTGCCAGCAGCCAAGATTGGCTGCTGTCGGGGACAGATACGCAGTATTTT.

The rearrangement links TRBV9 to TRBJ2-1; 7 bases map to TRBD2. The CDR3 contains 13 residues. With 4 bases clipped from V and 8 bases from J, the junction kept 6 bases outside the gene matches. Germline loops: CDR1 SGDLS, CDR2 YYNGEE. The CDR3: CASSPSGIDEQFF. CDR3 sequence (DNA): TGTGCCAGCAGCCCCAGCGGGATTGATGAGCAGTTCTTC.

The chain employs TRBV7-3 and TRBJ1-2, with D possibly being TRBD1 (5 bases). CDR3 size: 13 residues. Looked up from germline, CDR1 is SGHTA and CDR2 is FQGTGA. V was pared by 7 bases and J by 6 bases, with 15 bases between. CDR3 sequence: CASNTGLGDGYTF. The CDR3 nucleotides are TGTGCCAGCAACACGGGACTGGGTGATGGCTACACCTTC.

The chain couples TRBV9 to TRBJ2-3, with TRBD2 matching over 13 bases. Germline V gene data show CDR1 as SGDLS and CDR2 as YYNGEE. The CDR3 consists of 18 residues. The V and J ends lost 4 bases and 5 bases, in that order; junction bases with no gene match: 13. The CDR3 DNA reads as TGTGCCAGCAGCCGTTTACTAGCGGGAGGGCCGGGAGGAGATACGCAGTATTTT. This encodes CASSRLLAGGPGGDTQYF. Full variable domain (missing parts from reference TRBV9 and TRBJ2-3): DSGVTQTPKHLITATGQRVTLRCSPRSGDLSVYWYQQSLDQGLQFLIQYYNGEERAKGNILERFSAQQFPDLHSELNLSSLELGDSALYFCASSRLLAGGPGGDTQYFGPGTRLTVL.

The chain joins TRBV27 to TRBJ2-2; TRBD1 aligns across 7 bases. V trimming: 6 bases; J trimming: 1 base; junction bases outside the gene matches: 8. Germline V gene data show CDR1 as MNHEY and CDR2 as SMNVEV (reference sequence). This CDR3 has 16 amino acids. This CDR3 reads CASSRFTGVNTGELFF. CDR3 coding DNA: TGTGCCAGCAGCAGATTTACAGGGGTGAACACCGGGGAGCTGTTTTTT.

The chain is built from TRBV27 and TRBJ2-7, with TRBD1 matching over 9 bases. Looked up from germline, CDR1 is MNHEY and CDR2 is SMNVEV (reference sequence). The V gene end was trimmed by 5 bases and the J gene end by 4 bases; junction bases not matched to a gene: 12. CDR3 length: 16 amino acids. The CDR3 here is CASSRTRGQGGYEQYF. As DNA, the CDR3 is TGTGCCAGCAGTAGGACCCGGGGACAGGGAGGGTACGAGCAGTACTTC.

The V call is TRBV7-6, the J call TRBJ2-1; 13 bases agree with TRBD2. Germline loops: CDR1 SGHVS, CDR2 FNYEAQ. The CDR3 is 17 amino acids. The V and J ends lost 6 bases and 2 bases, in that order; junction bases with no gene match: 7. The CDR3 sequence is CASSPAGTSGTYNEQFF. CDR3 sequence (DNA): TGTGCCAGCAGTCCCGCCGGGACTAGCGGGACCTACAATGAGCAGTTCTTC.

The V call is TRBV30, the J call TRBJ2-1, with TRBD2 as a possible D gene (6 bases). The CDR3 loop spans 14 amino acids. The ends were cut back, 4 bases at V and 4 bases at J, with 14 bases in the middle. Germline V lookup: CDR1 GTSNPN, CDR2 SVGIG (reference sequence). CDR3 in DNA: TGTGCCTGGACCGCGGGACTCCCATACAATGAGCAGTTCTTC. Its translation is CAWTAGLPYNEQFF.

This chain links TRBV28 with TRBJ2-7; TRBD1 matches 9 bases. Germline-derived CDR1 and CDR2 are MDHEN and SYDVKM. V was pared by 6 bases and J by 4 bases, with 7 bases of the junction left unmatched. The CDR3 is 14 amino acids. The CDR3 loop reads CASSLQGARYEQYF. CDR3 DNA sequence: TGTGCCAGCAGCCTACAGGGGGCGCGGTACGAGCAGTACTTC. Together with reference TRBV28 and TRBJ2-7, the CDR3 gives the full variable domain: DVKVTQSSRYLVKRTGEKVFLECVQDMDHENMFWYRQDPGLGLRLIYFSYDVKMKEKGDIPEGYSVSREKKERFSLILESASTNQTSMYLCASSLQGARYEQYFGPGTRLTVT.

The chain links TRBV5-1 to TRBJ1-3; 8 bases map to TRBD1. V lost 1 base, J lost 0 bases, and 9 bases stayed unmatched. Looked up from germline, CDR1 is SGHRS and CDR2 is YFSETQ. This CDR3 region has 18 residues. The CDR3 here is CASSLSSGGRSSGNTIYF. The CDR3 DNA is TGCGCCAGCAGCTTGAGTTCAGGGGGCAGAAGCTCTGGAAACACCATATATTTT.

This chain links TRBV7-2 with TRBJ2-1; TRBD1 matches at 10 bases. The CDR3 spans 15 residues. With V trimmed by 2 bases and J by 8 bases, 6 bases remained unmatched. Germline V gene data show CDR1 as SGHTA and CDR2 as FQGNSA. CDR3 coding DNA: TGTGCCAGCAGCTTAAGGACAGGGGGAATCGATGAGCAGTTCTTC. Its translation: CASSLRTGGIDEQFF.

This chain connects TRBV6-5 to TRBJ1-1, with D maybe TRBD1 (6 bases). Trimming removed 6 bases at V and 6 bases at J, with 17 bases between. The CDR3 is 14 residues long. The germline CDR1 and CDR2 sequences are MNHEY and SVGAGI. Written as DNA, the CDR3 is TGTGCCAGCAGCCTGGGACACGGACAGCCTGAAGCTTTCTTT. Its protein is CASSLGHGQPEAFF.

V and J are TRBV19 and TRBJ2-2, with D uncertain. CDR3 length: 14 amino acids. The germline V and J ends were trimmed by 8 bases and 0 bases, with 10 bases remaining between them. Germline V gives CDR1 LNHDA, CDR2 SQIVND (reference sequence). CDR3 residues: CASSTDANTGELFF. CDR3 nucleotide sequence: TGTGCCAGTTCGACTGACGCGAACACCGGGGAGCTGTTTTTT.

V gene TRBV5-1 combines with J gene TRBJ2-7; weak D call: TRBD1 (6 bases). This CDR3 has 14 amino acids. Germline assignment: CDR1 SGHRS and CDR2 YFSETQ. V was pared by 0 bases and J by 7 bases, with 14 bases between. The CDR3 region has the DNA TGCGCCAGCAGCTTGGTGTCAGGGGTAGGGGAGCAGTACTTC. Translated, it gives CASSLVSGVGEQYF.

The chain is built from TRBV19 and TRBJ2-1; TRBD1 matches 9 bases. The J segment lost 6 bases and the V segment lost 4 bases, leaving 7 bases of the junction unmatched. Germline CDR1 is LNHDA and CDR2 is SQIVND (reference sequence). CDR3 length: 15 residues. The CDR3 spells CASSSRDRVVNEQFF. Here the CDR3 DNA reads TGTGCCAGTAGTAGCCGGGACAGGGTAGTCAATGAGCAGTTCTTC.